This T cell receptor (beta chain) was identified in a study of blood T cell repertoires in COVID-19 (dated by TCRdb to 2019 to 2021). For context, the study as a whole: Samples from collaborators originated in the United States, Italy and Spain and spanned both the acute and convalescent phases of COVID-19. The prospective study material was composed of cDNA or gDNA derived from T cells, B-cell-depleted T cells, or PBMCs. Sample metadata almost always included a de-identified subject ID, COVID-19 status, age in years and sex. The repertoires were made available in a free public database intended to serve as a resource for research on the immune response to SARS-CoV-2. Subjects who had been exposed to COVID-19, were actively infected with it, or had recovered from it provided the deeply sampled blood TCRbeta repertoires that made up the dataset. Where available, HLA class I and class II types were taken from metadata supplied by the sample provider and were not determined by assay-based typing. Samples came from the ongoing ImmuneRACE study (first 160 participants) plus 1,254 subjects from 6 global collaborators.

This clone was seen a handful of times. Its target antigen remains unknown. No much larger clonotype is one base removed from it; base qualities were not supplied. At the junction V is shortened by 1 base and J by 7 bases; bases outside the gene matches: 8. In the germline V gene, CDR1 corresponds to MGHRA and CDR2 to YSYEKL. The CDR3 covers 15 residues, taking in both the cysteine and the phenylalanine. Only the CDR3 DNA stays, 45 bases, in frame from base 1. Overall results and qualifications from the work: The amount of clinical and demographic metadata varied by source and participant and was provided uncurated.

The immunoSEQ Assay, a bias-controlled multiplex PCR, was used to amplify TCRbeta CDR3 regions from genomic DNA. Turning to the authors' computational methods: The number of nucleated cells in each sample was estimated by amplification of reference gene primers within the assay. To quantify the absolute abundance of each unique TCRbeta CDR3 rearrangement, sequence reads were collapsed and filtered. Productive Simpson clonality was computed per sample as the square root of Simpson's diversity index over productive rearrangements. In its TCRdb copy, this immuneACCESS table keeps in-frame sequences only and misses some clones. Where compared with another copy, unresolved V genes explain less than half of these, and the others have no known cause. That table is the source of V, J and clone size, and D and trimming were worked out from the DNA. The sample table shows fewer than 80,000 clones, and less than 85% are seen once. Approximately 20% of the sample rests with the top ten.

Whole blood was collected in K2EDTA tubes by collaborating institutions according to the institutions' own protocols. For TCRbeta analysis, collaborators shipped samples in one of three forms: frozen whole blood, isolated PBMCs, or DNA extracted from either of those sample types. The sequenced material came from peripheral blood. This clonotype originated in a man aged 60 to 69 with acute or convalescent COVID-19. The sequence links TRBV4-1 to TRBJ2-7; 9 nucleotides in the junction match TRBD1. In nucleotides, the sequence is TGCGCCAGCAGCCAAGTAGGGACAGGGCTAGGGGAGCAGTACTTC. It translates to CASSQVGTGLGEQYF.